This record covers a single T cell receptor beta chain. Per the germline V gene, CDR1 is MNHEY and CDR2 is SVGAGI. The V gene lost 6 bases and the J gene lost 2 bases, with 14 bases spanning the gap. This CDR3 spans 15 amino acids. Patients at the Seattle site were enrolled during active infection and followed longitudinally. This sample was included in a study of blood T cell repertoires in COVID-19. Across the whole study: Samples came from the United States, Italy and Spain, spanning acute and convalescent COVID-19. Sources were T cells, B-cell-depleted T cells, or PBMCs; the material itself was cDNA or gDNA.

Some clones are missing from TCRdb's copy, which holds only in-frame ones; the method was immunoSEQ multiplex PCR. Of some 240,000 clones in the sample, 88% were seen once. This TCR came from a woman aged 70-85 years with COVID-19, enrolled during active disease. Sample: peripheral blood. The V call is TRBV6-5, the J call TRBJ1-5, with TRBD1 as a possible D gene (5 bases). The CDR3 loop reads CASRSSGGGNQPQHF. The CDR3 DNA follows: TGTGCCAGCAGATCCTCGGGGGGAGGCAATCAGCCCCAGCATTTT.